The clone carrying this TCR beta chain was recorded many times. Antigen: not known. Nobody among the patients had been given any treatment before thyroid surgery. Using MiXCR, TCRdb re-called clones from the PCR reads. The table shows roughly 14,000 clones, with about 35% occurring only once. The data derive from a study of metastatic and nonmetastatic thyroid tumors. Regarding the study as a whole: For both blood and tumor, malignant thyroid tumors reportedly showed significantly higher TCR beta diversity than benign nodules did.

In germline, CDR1 is SNHLY, CDR2 FYNNEI. The CDR3 runs to 16 residues. V trimming: 6 bases; J trimming: 6 bases; junction bases outside the gene matches: 12. Sequencing input: tumor tissue. This clonotype was sampled from a female donor with papillary thyroid cancer or a benign thyroid nodule (not recorded which). Some clones in this sample may be carry-over from other donors' samples. This chain uses TRBV2 with TRBJ2-3, with TRBD2 matching 10 bases. Here the CDR3 DNA reads TGTGCCAGCAGCCTTCCTGGAAGCGGGGGGGGGGATACGCAGTATTTT. Its translation is CASSLPGSGGGDTQYF.